These 6 T cell receptor beta chains share one sample of origin, sequenced in a study of cytomegalovirus exposure and HLA in healthy donors. PCR employed 60 Vbeta and 13 Jbeta primers. Data came from immunoSEQ multiplex PCR; TCRdb stores just in-frame clones and leaves some out. This table holds 150,000 or so clones, around four fifths found once. What was sequenced was PBMCs. The receptors originated from a young man in good health and CMV-seronegative.

The chain is built from TRBV19 and TRBJ2-5; tentatively, D is TRBD1 (6 bases). Trimming cost V 5 bases and J 2 bases, with 12 bases left between them. CDR3 length: 14 residues. Germline CDR1 and CDR2: LNHDA and SQIVND (reference sequence). CDR3 in amino acids: CASSHRTEQETQYF. CDR3 DNA sequence: TGTGCCAGTAGTCACCGGACAGAGCAAGAGACCCAGTACTTC.

V gene TRBV5-5 combines with J gene TRBJ2-7, with D possibly TRBD1 on 5 matching bases. Trimming removed 4 bases from V and 3 bases from J, with 14 bases in between. This CDR3 has 14 amino acids. The V gene's germline CDR1 is SGHKS and CDR2 YYEKEE (reference sequence). DNA for the CDR3: TGTGCCAGCAGCGAGCAGCAGGGTTTCTACGAGCAGTACTTC. Its protein product is CASSEQQGFYEQYF.

Only one count was recorded for this clone. V usage is TRBV11-2 and J usage is TRBJ2-7; 8 bases fit TRBD2. The V gene end was trimmed by 4 bases and the J gene end by 7 bases; junction bases not matched to a gene: 12. Per the germline V gene, CDR1 is SGHAT and CDR2 is FQNNGV. CDR3 length: 15 amino acids. In DNA, the CDR3 is TGTGCCAGCAGCTGGGGTATAGCGGGATCGGGGGAGCAGTACTTC. Residues: CASSWGIAGSGEQYF.

In its sample, this clone was seen once. The chain is built from TRBV9 and TRBJ2-5; TRBD1 matches at 7 bases. The CDR3 runs 16 residues. The V segment lost 0 bases and the J segment 4 bases; nucleotides outside the gene matches: 9. Germline CDR1 SGDLS, CDR2 YYNGEE. CDR3 coding DNA: TGTGCCAGCAGCGTAGGGATCTCGGACAGGCGAGAGACCCAGTACTTC. It yields the protein CASSVGISDRRETQYF.

The chain uses TRBV2 and TRBJ2-5; the match to TRBD2 covers 10 bases. The germline gives CDR1 SNHLY, CDR2 FYNNEI. V lost 6 bases, J lost 5 bases, and 6 bases stayed unmatched. The CDR3 loop spans 14 amino acids. The CDR3 region is CASSSSGGGETQYF. CDR3 coding DNA: TGTGCCAGCAGCTCTAGCGGGGGAGGGGAGACCCAGTACTTC.

This sequence joins TRBV5-4 and TRBJ1-2, with 7 bases aligning to TRBD1. Looked up from germline, CDR1 is SGHNT and CDR2 is YYREEE (reference sequence). The CDR3 length is 13 residues. The ends lost 4 bases at V and 6 bases at J; junction bases unmatched: 6. In DNA, the CDR3 is TGTGCCAGCAGCCCTACAGGGGAGGATGGCTACACCTTC. Translation: CASSPTGEDGYTF. Full variable domain (outside the CDR3, taken from reference TRBV5-4 and TRBJ1-2): ETGVTQSPTHLIKTRGQQVTLRCSSQSGHNTVSWYQQALGQGPQFIFQYYREEENGRGNFPPRFSGLQFPNYSSELNVNALELDDSALYLCASSPTGEDGYTFGSGTRLTVV.